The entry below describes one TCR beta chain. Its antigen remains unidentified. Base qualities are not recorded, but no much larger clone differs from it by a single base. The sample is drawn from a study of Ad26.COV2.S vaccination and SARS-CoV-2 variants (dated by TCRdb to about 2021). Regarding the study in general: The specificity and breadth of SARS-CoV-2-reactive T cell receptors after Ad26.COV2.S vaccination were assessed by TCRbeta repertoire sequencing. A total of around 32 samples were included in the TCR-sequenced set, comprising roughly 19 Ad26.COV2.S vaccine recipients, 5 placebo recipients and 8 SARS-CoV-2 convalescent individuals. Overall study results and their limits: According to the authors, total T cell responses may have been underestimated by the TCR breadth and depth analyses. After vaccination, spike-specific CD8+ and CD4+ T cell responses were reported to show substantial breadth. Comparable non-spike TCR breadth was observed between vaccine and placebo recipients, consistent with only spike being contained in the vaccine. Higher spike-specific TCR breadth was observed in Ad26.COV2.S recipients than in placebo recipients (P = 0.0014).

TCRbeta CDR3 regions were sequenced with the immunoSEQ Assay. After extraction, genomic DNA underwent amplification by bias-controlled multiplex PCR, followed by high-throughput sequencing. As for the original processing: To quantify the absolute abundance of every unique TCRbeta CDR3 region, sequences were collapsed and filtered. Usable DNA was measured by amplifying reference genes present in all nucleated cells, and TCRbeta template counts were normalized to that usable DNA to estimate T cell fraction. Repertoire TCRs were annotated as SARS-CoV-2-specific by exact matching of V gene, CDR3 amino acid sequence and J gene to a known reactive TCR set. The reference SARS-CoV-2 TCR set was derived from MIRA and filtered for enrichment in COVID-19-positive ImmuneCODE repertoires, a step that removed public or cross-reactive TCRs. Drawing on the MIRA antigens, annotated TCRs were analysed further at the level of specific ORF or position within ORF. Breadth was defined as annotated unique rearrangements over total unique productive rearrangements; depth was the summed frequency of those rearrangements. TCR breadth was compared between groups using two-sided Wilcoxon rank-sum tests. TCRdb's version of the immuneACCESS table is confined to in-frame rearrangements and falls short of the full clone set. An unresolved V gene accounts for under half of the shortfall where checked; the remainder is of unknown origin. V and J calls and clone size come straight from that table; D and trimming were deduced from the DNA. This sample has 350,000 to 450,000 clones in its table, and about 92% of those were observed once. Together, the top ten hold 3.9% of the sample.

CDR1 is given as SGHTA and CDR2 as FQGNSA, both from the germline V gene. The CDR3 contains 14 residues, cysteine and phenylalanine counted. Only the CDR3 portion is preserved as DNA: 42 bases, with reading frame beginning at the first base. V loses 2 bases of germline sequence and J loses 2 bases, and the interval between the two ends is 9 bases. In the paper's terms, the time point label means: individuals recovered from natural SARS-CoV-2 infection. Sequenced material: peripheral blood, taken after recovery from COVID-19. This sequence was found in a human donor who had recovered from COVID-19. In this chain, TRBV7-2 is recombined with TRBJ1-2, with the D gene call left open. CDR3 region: CASSLIPVNYGYTF. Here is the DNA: TGTGCCAGCAGCTTAATACCGGTGAACTATGGCTACACCTTC.